This paragraph reports one T cell receptor (beta chain). CDR1 and CDR2 from the germline V gene are MRHNA and SNTAGT. The CDR3 has 15 residues. V was pared by 2 bases and J by 6 bases, with 9 bases of the junction left unmatched. This sample was included in a study of blood T cell repertoires in COVID-19. The overall study: Sites in the United States, Italy and Spain provided acute and convalescent COVID-19 samples. T cells, B-cell-depleted T cells, or PBMCs provided the cDNA or gDNA that served as material.

The protocol was immunoSEQ multiplex PCR, while the TCRdb copy is restricted to in-frame clones and leaves out a portion. The data show about 260,000 clones, approximately 86% seen once. The clonotype originates from a man aged 25 to 40 with active or convalescent COVID-19. Sequenced material: peripheral blood. The chain has TRBV6-4 and TRBJ1-2; TRBD1 aligns across 7 bases. The CDR3 is CASSDTYPGQDGYTF. The CDR3 DNA is TGTGCCAGCAGTGACACTTACCCCGGACAGGATGGCTACACCTTC.